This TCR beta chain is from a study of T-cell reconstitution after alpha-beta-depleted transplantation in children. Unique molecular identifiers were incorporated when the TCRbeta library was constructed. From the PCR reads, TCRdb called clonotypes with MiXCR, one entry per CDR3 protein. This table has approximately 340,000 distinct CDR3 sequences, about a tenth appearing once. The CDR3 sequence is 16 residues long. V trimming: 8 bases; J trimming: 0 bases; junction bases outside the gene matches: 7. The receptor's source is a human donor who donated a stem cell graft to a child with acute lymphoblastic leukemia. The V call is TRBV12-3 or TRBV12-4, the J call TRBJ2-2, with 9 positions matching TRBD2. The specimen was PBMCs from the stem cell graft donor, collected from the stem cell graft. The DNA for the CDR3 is TGTGCCAGCGCACAGCGGGAGGACCCGAACACCGGGGAGCTGTTTTTT. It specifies CASAQREDPNTGELFF.